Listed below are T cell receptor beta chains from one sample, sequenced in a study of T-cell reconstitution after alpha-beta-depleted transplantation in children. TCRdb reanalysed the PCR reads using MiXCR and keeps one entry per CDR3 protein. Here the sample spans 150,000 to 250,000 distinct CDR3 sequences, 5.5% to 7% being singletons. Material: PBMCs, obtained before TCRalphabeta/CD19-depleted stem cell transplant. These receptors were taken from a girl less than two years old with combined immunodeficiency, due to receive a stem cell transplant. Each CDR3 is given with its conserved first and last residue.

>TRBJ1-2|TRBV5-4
CASSLEKGRGVLYGYTF
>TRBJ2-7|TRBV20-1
CSARAGAYEQYF
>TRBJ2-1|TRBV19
CASTILPGQGANNEQFF
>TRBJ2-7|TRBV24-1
CATSARDAGYEQYF
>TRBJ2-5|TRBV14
CASSQRGQTQETQYF
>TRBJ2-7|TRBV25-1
CASSEYFNRDDEQYF
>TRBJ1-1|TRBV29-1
CSVEDYKGVNTEAFF
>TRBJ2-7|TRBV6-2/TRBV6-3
CASGLSGVGYEQYF
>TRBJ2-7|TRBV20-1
CSALSPTGWSSYEQYF
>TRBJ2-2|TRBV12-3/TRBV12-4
CASSFPLGSITGELFF
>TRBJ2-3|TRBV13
CASGVAGAADTQYF
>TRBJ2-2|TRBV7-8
CASSSWGGNPGELFF
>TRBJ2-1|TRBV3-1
CASSQGYLPQFF
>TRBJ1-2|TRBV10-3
CAISFTGYGYTF
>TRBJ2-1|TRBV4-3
CASSPTSGLYNEQFF
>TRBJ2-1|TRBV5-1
CASSLAGLRLNNEQFF
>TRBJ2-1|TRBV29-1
CSVVGGLADSYNEQFF
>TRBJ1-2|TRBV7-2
CASSSTGEPYGYTF
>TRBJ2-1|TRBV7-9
CASSRSDGRGYNEQFF
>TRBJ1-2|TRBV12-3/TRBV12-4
CASSLAQGYGYTF
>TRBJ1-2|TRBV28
CASRRAGWGYTF
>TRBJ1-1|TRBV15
CATSPPPTNTEAFF
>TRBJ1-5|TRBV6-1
CASSEGGLGGQPQHF
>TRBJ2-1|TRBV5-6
CASSRAGVSGEQFF
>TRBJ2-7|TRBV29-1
CSVGGQGAYEQYF
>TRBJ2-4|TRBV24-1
CATAGSGGAANIQYF
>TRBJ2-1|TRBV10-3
CAISEQSVAGEYYNEQFF
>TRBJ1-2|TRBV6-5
CASSYSGVSYGYTF
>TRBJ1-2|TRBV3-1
CASSRESGTYGYTF
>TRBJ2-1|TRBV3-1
CASSQGPTQFF
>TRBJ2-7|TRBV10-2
CASSESGRGLYEQYF
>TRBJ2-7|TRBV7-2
CASSFGLAETYEQYF
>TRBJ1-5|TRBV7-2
CASSLVGPYSNQPQHF
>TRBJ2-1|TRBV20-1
CSARDFSLSYNEQFF
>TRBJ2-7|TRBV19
CASSPWWGTYEQYF
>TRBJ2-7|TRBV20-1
CSAGVSGAQQYF
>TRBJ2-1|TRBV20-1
CSASDRKSSYNEQFF
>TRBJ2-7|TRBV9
CASSLMGDYYEQYF
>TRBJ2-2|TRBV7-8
CASSLATGANTGELFF
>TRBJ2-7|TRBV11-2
CASSTWDRGLVEQYF
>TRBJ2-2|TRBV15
CATSRDLHSSAGELFF
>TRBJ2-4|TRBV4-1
CASSQPGGGITGKNIQYF
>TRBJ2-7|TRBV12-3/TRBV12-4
CASSPGLYEQYF
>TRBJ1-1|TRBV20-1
CSAYRGGTEAFF
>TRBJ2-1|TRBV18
CASSPETGNNEQFF
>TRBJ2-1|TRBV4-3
CASSPRLADEQFF
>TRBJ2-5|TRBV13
CASSSSPQETQYF
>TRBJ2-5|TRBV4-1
CASSQGRASQETQYF
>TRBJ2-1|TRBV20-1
CSASGGLSSYNEQFF
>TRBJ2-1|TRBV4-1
CASSQGLAQIQFF
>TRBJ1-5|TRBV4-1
CASSRKGCQPQHF
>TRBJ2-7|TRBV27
CASSFTTGPYEQYF
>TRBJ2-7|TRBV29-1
CSVAGPVAYEQYF
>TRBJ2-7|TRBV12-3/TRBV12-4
CASSLNGRSYEQYF